The T cell receptor beta chain described here comes from a study of OX40 agonist ivuxolimab in advanced cancers. Overall study: Cancers in dose escalation were hepatocellular, melanoma, renal cell and head and neck.

A word on this clone: Its antigen is unidentified.

Study findings and constraints: Which antigen the expanded peripheral T cells recognized is unknown.

V was pared by 4 bases and J by 2 bases, with 11 bases between. Per the germline V gene, CDR1 is LNHDA and CDR2 is SQIVND (reference sequence). The CDR3 length is 14 residues. Some clones are missing from TCRdb's copy, which holds only in-frame ones; the method was immunoSEQ multiplex PCR. The repertoire consists of about 80,000 clones, with over 80% occurring once and the leading ten covering about 0.32%. The chain employs TRBV19 and TRBJ1-1; D unresolved. The clonotype originates from an adult with an advanced solid tumor such as melanoma, head and neck, liver or kidney cancer. Sequenced material: CD4+ or CD8+ T cells sorted from blood, taken in a trial of the OX40 agonist ivuxolimab. The CDR3 region is CASSNPGFNTEAFF. In nucleotides, the CDR3 is TGTGCCAGTAGTAACCCCGGGTTTAACACTGAAGCTTTCTTT. Based on the CDR3 plus reference TRBV19 and TRBJ1-1, the full variable domain is DGGITQSPKYLFRKEGQNVTLSCEQNLNHDAMYWYRQDPGQGLRLIYYSQIVNDFQKGDIAEGYSVSREKKESFPLTVTSAQKNPTAFYLCASSNPGFNTEAFFGQGTRLTVV.